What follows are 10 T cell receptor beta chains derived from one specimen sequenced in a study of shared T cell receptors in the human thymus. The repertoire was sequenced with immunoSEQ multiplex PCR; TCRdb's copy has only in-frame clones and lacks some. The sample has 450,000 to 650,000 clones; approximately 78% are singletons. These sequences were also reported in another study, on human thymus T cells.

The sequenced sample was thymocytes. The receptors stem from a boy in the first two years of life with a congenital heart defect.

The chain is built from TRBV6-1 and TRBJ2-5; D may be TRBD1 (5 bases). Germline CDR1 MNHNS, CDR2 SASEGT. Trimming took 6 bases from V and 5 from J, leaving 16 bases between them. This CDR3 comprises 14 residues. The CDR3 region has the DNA TGTGCCAGCAGAACCTCCAGGGTACGCGAGACCCAGTACTTC. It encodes CASRTSRVRETQYF.

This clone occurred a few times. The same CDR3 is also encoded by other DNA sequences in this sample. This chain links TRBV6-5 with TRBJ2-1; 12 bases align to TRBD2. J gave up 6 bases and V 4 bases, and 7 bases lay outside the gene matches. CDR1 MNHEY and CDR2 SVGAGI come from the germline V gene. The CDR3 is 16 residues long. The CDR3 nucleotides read TGTGCCAGCAGTTCCGTAACTAGCGGGAGGTTCAATGAGCAGTTCTTC. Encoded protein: CASSSVTSGRFNEQFF.

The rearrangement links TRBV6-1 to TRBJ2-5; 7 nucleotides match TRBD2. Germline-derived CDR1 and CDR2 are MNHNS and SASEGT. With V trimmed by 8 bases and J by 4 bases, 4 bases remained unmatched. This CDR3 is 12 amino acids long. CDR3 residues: CASGRERETQYF. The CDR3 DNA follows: TGTGCCAGCGGGCGGGAGAGAGAGACCCAGTACTTC.

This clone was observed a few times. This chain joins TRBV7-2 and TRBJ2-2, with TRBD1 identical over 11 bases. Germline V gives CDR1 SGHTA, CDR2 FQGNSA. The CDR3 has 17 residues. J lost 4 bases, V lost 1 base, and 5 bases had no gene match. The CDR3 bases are TGTGCCAGCAGCTTAGTAGCCGGGACAGGGGGCACCGGGGAGCTGTTTTTT. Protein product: CASSLVAGTGGTGELFF.

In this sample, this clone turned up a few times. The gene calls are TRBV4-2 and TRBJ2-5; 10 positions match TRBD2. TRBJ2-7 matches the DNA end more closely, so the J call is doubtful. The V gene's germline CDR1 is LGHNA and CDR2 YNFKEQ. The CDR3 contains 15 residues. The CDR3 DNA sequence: TGTGCCAGCAGCCACAAGCGGGAGGGGGCCTACGAGCAGTACTTC. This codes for CASSHKREGAYEQYF.

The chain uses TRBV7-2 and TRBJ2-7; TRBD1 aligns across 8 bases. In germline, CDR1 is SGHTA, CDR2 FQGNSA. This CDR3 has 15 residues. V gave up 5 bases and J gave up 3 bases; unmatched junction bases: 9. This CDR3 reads CASSAQGARFYEQYF. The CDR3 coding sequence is TGTGCCAGCAGCGCCCAGGGGGCACGGTTCTACGAGCAGTACTTC. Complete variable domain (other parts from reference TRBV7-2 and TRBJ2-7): GAGVSQSPSNKVTEKGKDVELRCDPISGHTALYWYRQSLGQGLEFLIYFQGNSAPDKSGLPSDRFSAERTGGSVSTLTIQRTQQEDSAVYLCASSAQGARFYEQYFGPGTRLTVT.

The CDR3 is CASSAAGGWYGYTF. The CDR3 DNA sequence: TGTGCCAGTAGTGCAGCAGGGGGTTGGTATGGCTACACCTTC. The chain couples TRBV19 to TRBJ1-2; 7 nucleotides match TRBD1. CDR3 length equals 14 residues. Unmatched junction bases numbered 8, after V lost 5 bases and J lost 5 bases. Germline CDR1 is LNHDA and CDR2 is SQIVND (reference sequence).

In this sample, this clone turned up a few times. The CDR3 DNA sequence: TGTGCCAGTAGGCGAAGAGATAATGAAAAACTGTTTTTT. Its translation: CASRRRDNEKLFF. The chain uses TRBV19 and TRBJ1-4, with unresolved D. Germline values: CDR1 LNHDA, CDR2 SQIVND (reference sequence). Between the trimmed V and J ends, which lost 6 bases and 4 bases, there was a span of 9 bases. The CDR3 is 13 residues long.

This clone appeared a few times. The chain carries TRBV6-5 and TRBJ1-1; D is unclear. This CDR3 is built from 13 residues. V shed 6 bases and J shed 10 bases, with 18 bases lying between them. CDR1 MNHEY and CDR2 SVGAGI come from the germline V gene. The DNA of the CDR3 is TGTGCCAGCAGCCGCTTGGGCGGGGTGGGAGCTTTCTTT. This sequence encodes CASSRLGGVGAFF.

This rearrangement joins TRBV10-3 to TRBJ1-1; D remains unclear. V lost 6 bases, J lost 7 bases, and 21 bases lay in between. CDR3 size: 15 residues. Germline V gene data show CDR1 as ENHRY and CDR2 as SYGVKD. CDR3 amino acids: CAISAQMLWSSEAFF. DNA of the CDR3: TGTGCCATCAGCGCCCAAATGTTGTGGAGCAGTGAAGCTTTCTTT.